Each of the 26 T cell receptor beta chains below was sequenced from the same sample in a study of identical twins. TCRdb re-analysed the 5' RACE reads in MiXCR, keeping a single row per CDR3 protein. The sample lists some 760,000 distinct CDR3 sequences; around a sixth were seen once. These data also formed part of another study, on T cells expressing NK-cell markers.

Sequenced: PBMCs. The receptors were gathered from a woman between 18 and 29 years old in good health.

This chain uses TRBV12-5 with TRBJ2-5; TRBD1 is a possible D gene (6 bases). V lost 6 bases, J lost 9 bases, and 17 bases lay in between. The length of the CDR3 is 13 residues. Germline CDR1 and CDR2: LGHNT and FRNRAP. CDR3 protein: CASGLQGGAAQYF. CDR3 coding DNA: TGTGCTAGTGGGTTACAAGGGGGAGCGGCCCAGTACTTC.

In its sample, this clonotype was seen many times. The chain couples TRBV12-3 or TRBV12-4 to TRBJ2-1; 7 nucleotides match TRBD2. Germline trimming cut 6 bases from V and 13 bases from J; bases unmatched to any gene: 15. CDR3 length: 14 amino acids. CDR3 amino acids: CASRRGGPSSGQFF. The CDR3, as DNA: TGTGCCAGCAGGAGGGGAGGGCCGTCATCGGGACAGTTCTTC.

This clonotype was counted between two and nine times. The chain uses TRBV6-2 or TRBV6-3 and TRBJ1-4, with 8 nucleotides matching TRBD1. With V trimmed by 0 bases and J by 3 bases, 18 bases remained unmatched. The CDR3 runs to 21 residues. CDR1 and CDR2 from the germline V gene are MNHEY and SVGEGT. For the CDR3, the DNA is TGTGCCAGCAGTTACTCCCTACGGAGGACAGGGAAGTTCCGGGCTAATGAAAAACTGTTTTTT. Translated: CASSYSLRRTGKFRANEKLFF.

This clonotype was observed a few times. The chain couples TRBV7-9 to TRBJ2-1; 9 bases line up with TRBD2. V was clipped by 6 bases and J by 5 bases; unmatched bases: 5. From germline, CDR1 is SEHNR and CDR2 FQNEAQ (reference sequence). This CDR3 contains 14 residues. The CDR3 coding sequence is TGTGCCAGCAGAAGATTAGCGGGGGACAATGAGCAGTTCTTC. Its protein product is CASRRLAGDNEQFF.

This clonotype came up a few times. The rearrangement links TRBV20-1 to TRBJ2-1; D uncertain. CDR1 is DFQATT and CDR2 is SNEGSKA in the germline V gene (reference sequence). This CDR3 spans 15 amino acids. V was pared by 2 bases and J by 0 bases, with 11 bases between. The CDR3 nucleotides are TGCAGTGCTAGACCCCTGGACGTCTCCTACAATGAGCAGTTCTTC. Translating it yields CSARPLDVSYNEQFF.

This clonotype occurred a few times. V usage is TRBV10-3 and J usage is TRBJ2-7; the match to TRBD1 covers 11 bases. The CDR3 loop spans 15 amino acids. Germline V gene sequence: CDR1 ENHRY, CDR2 SYGVKD. The junction had 6 bases not matched to a gene; V was cut back by 2 bases and J by 6 bases. The CDR3 sequence: CAISEAGQGAGEQYF. CDR3 coding DNA: TGTGCCATCAGTGAGGCTGGACAGGGGGCCGGCGAGCAGTACTTC.

This clonotype occurred many times. V gene TRBV9 combines with J gene TRBJ1-1; D possibly corresponds to TRBD1 (5 bases). Germline V gene lookup returns CDR1 SGDLS and CDR2 YYNGEE. The CDR3 loop spans 16 amino acids. Trimming shortened V by 0 bases and J by 1 base, and 13 bases separated the two germline ends. Here the CDR3 reads CASSVEGRAGNTEAFF. The CDR3 DNA reads TGTGCCAGCAGCGTAGAGGGGAGGGCTGGGAACACTGAAGCTTTCTTT. The full variable domain, in which reference TRBV9 and TRBJ1-1 provide the parts outside the CDR3, is DSGVTQTPKHLITATGQRVTLRCSPRSGDLSVYWYQQSLDQGLQFLIQYYNGEERAKGNILERFSAQQFPDLHSELNLSSLELGDSALYFCASSVEGRAGNTEAFFGQGTRLTVV.

The genes are TRBV20-1 and TRBJ1-2; no firm D call. Germline V gene lookup returns CDR1 DFQATT and CDR2 SNEGSKA (reference sequence). Between the trimmed V and J ends, which lost 5 bases and 4 bases, there was a span of 5 bases. The length of the CDR3 is 10 residues. CDR3 bases: TGCAGTGCTCGACCCTATGGCTACACCTTC. Translated, it gives CSARPYGYTF.

The rearrangement joins TRBV10-3 to TRBJ2-1, with 11 bases fitting TRBD2. Germline assignment: CDR1 ENHRY and CDR2 SYGVKD. This CDR3 is built from 15 residues. Trimming removed 6 bases from V and 7 bases from J; junction bases left unmatched: 8. Written as DNA, the CDR3 is TGTGCCATCAGCAAACTAGCGGGGGCCCTTAATGAGCAGTTCTTC. Translating gives CAISKLAGALNEQFF.

This chain joins TRBV20-1 and TRBJ2-2; tentative D call: TRBD1 (5 bases). CDR1 is DFQATT and CDR2 is SNEGSKA in the germline V gene (reference sequence). The CDR3 spans 14 residues. V was trimmed by 5 bases and J by 6 bases, leaving 16 bases between them. Here the CDR3 DNA reads TGCAGTGCTGAACCCGACAGTCGGGCCGGGGAGCTGTTTTTT. As protein: CSAEPDSRAGELFF.

V usage is TRBV12-3 or TRBV12-4 and J usage is TRBJ1-1; D not certain. V gave up 3 bases and J gave up 0 bases, with 11 bases separating them. This CDR3 contains 15 residues. CDR3 amino acids: CASSFEGRLNTEAFF. Written as DNA, the CDR3 is TGTGCCAGCAGTTTTGAAGGTCGCCTGAACACTGAAGCTTTCTTT.

This clonotype was detected only a few times. This chain uses TRBV5-1 with TRBJ2-1; 16 nucleotides line up with TRBD2. Germline CDR1 SGHRS, CDR2 YFSETQ. The ends lost 6 bases at V and 3 bases at J; junction bases unmatched: 6. The CDR3 extends over 17 amino acids. The CDR3 DNA reads as TGCGCCAGCACCGGGACTAGCGGGAGGGAACTCTACAATGAGCAGTTCTTC. Its translation is CASTGTSGRELYNEQFF.

The V and J genes are TRBV18 and TRBJ2-5; D is uncertain. The V gene's germline CDR1 is KGHSH and CDR2 LQKENI. CDR3 length equals 13 residues. V lost 3 bases, J lost 4 bases, and 9 bases lay in between. The chain's CDR3 is CASSPLLLETQYF. CDR3 nucleotide sequence: TGTGCCAGCTCACCCCTGCTTCTAGAGACCCAGTACTTC.

CDR3 coding DNA: TGTGCCAGCAGCAGTGGAGTTTTCACAGATACGCAGTATTTT. It is translated as CASSSGVFTDTQYF. This rearrangement joins TRBV11-3 to TRBJ2-3; D gene ambiguous. Germline V lookup: CDR1 SGHNT, CDR2 YENEEA. The V gene lost 5 bases and the J gene lost 2 bases, with 11 bases spanning the gap. The CDR3 has 14 amino acids.

The gene calls are TRBV28 and TRBJ2-1; 11 positions agree with TRBD2. The ends lost 2 bases at V and 1 base at J; junction bases unmatched: 7. The CDR3 length is 18 residues. The germline V gene encodes CDR1 MDHEN and CDR2 SYDVKM. Here the CDR3 DNA reads TGTGCCAGCAGTTTACCAACTAGCGGGAGCCTTTCCTACAATGAGCAGTTCTTC. As protein: CASSLPTSGSLSYNEQFF.

This clonotype has a count of ten or more. The gene calls are TRBV12-5 and TRBJ2-7, with D uncertain. The germline CDR1 and CDR2 sequences are LGHNT and FRNRAP. This CDR3 has 17 residues. V lost 5 bases, J lost 2 bases, and 22 bases lay in between. The CDR3 nucleotides read TGTGCTAGTGGTCCCGCCCCCAGGACGGAGCTTCCCTACGAGCAGTACTTC. Residues: CASGPAPRTELPYEQYF.

The chain employs TRBV7-8 and TRBJ2-7, with D perhaps matching TRBD1 (6 bases). The V and J ends lost 5 bases and 4 bases respectively, with 15 bases between them. Germline lookup yields CDR1 SGHVS and CDR2 FQNEAQ. The CDR3 length is 14 residues. The CDR3 here is CASSLQDRVYEQYF. For the CDR3, the DNA is TGTGCCAGCAGCCTGCAGGACAGAGTTTACGAGCAGTACTTC. Together with reference TRBV7-8 and TRBJ2-7, the CDR3 gives the full variable domain: GAGVSQSPRYKVAKRGQDVALRCDPISGHVSLFWYQQALGQGPEFLTYFQNEAQLDKSGLPSDRFFAERPEGSVSTLKIQRTQQEDSAVYLCASSLQDRVYEQYFGPGTRLTVT.

The rearrangement joins TRBV20-1 to TRBJ2-1; the D gene could be TRBD1 or TRBD2 (7 bases each). The germline CDR1 and CDR2 sequences are DFQATT and SNEGSKA (reference sequence). V was trimmed by 6 bases and J by 7 bases, leaving 19 bases between them. The CDR3 extends over 14 amino acids. CDR3: CSAPGGGNWNEQFF. CDR3 DNA: TGCAGTGCCCCAGGGGGGGGTAATTGGAATGAGCAGTTCTTC.

The chain employs TRBV11-2 and TRBJ2-2, with D possibly matching TRBD2 (6 bases). Trimming left V 5 bases short and J 2 bases short, with 24 bases between. CDR3 size: 19 residues. CDR1 is SGHAT and CDR2 is FQNNGV in the germline V gene. This CDR3 is CASSRRQRGRGTNTGELFF. The CDR3 region has the DNA TGTGCCAGCAGCAGGCGTCAAAGGGGTCGGGGGACTAACACCGGGGAGCTGTTTTTT. Full variable domain (outside the CDR3, taken from reference TRBV11-2 and TRBJ2-2): EAGVAQSPRYKIIEKRQSVAFWCNPISGHATLYWYQQILGQGPKLLIQFQNNGVVDDSQLPKDRFSAERLKGVDSTLKIQPAKLEDSAVYLCASSRRQRGRGTNTGELFFGEGSRLTVL.

There are a few counts of this clonotype. This chain uses TRBV6-2 or TRBV6-3 with TRBJ2-6; D is uncertain. V was shortened by 6 bases and J by 0 bases, with 15 bases between the two germline ends. Germline V lookup: CDR1 MNHEY, CDR2 SVGEGT. The length of the CDR3 is 17 residues. Here the CDR3 reads CASRKALSGSGANVLTF. In nucleotides, the CDR3 is TGTGCCAGCAGGAAAGCCCTGTCCGGCTCTGGGGCCAACGTCCTGACTTTC.

The chain has TRBV20-1 and TRBJ1-5; D is possibly TRBD1 (5 bases). The CDR3 totals 15 residues. Germline V gene sequence: CDR1 DFQATT, CDR2 SNEGSKA (reference sequence). V shed 1 base and J shed 2 bases, with 12 bases lying between them. DNA of the CDR3: TGCAGTGCTAGAGTCCCAGGGAGGGGCAATCAGCCCCAGCATTTT. Protein sequence: CSARVPGRGNQPQHF.

This clonotype has just a few counts. The V call is TRBV12-3 or TRBV12-4, the J call TRBJ2-1, with D unresolved. The CDR3 has 13 amino acids. The germline V and J ends were trimmed by 7 bases and 10 bases, with 17 bases remaining between them. The CDR3 DNA reads TGTGCCAGCACCAAGTTGGGCGGCGGCGAGCAGTTCTTC. It encodes CASTKLGGGEQFF.

This clonotype was counted between two and nine times. The V gene is TRBV2, the J gene TRBJ1-2; D may be TRBD1 (6 bases). This CDR3 contains 15 residues. The germline V and J ends were trimmed by 6 bases and 1 base, with 15 bases remaining between them. The germline gives CDR1 SNHLY, CDR2 FYNNEI. CDR3 loop: CASRANREGNYGYTF. CDR3 coding DNA: TGTGCCAGCAGAGCTAACAGGGAGGGTAACTATGGCTACACCTTC.

This clonotype came up many times. The chain links TRBV12-3 or TRBV12-4 to TRBJ2-7; D gene unclear. The CDR3 sequence is 11 residues long. V was shortened by 2 bases and J by 6 bases, with 5 bases between the two germline ends. The CDR3 nucleotides read TGTGCCAGCAGTTTACGTGGCGAGCAGTACTTC. This sequence encodes CASSLRGEQYF.

This clonotype was found a few times. The chain combines TRBV10-3 with TRBJ2-7; no definite D call. This CDR3 has 15 amino acids. Germline CDR1 is ENHRY and CDR2 is SYGVKD. Trimming stripped 4 bases from V and 0 bases from J, with 13 bases between. Here the CDR3 DNA reads TGTGCCATCAGTGCCGGCGCACAGAGCTCCTACGAGCAGTACTTC. Its protein product is CAISAGAQSSYEQYF.

This rearrangement joins TRBV19 to TRBJ2-2; 10 nucleotides align to TRBD2. V trimming: 7 bases; J trimming: 5 bases; junction bases outside the gene matches: 4. This CDR3 is built from 14 residues. The germline V gene encodes CDR1 LNHDA and CDR2 SQIVND (reference sequence). This chain's CDR3 is CASKAGGPTGELFF. The CDR3 region has the DNA TGTGCCAGTAAAGCGGGGGGGCCGACCGGGGAGCTGTTTTTT.